The 29 T cell receptor beta chains below were found in one sample sequenced in a study of T cells after yellow fever vaccination. A single record per CDR3 protein comes from TCRdb applying MiXCR to the 5' RACE reads. The table lists 200,000 to 300,000 distinct CDR3 sequences, around 3.5% of them singletons. The sample was PBMCs, taken 15 days after the yellow fever booster vaccination. These TCRs come from a man in his late teens or twenties who received the YFV17D yellow fever vaccine.

This clonotype was detected ten times or more. The chain recombines TRBV6-5 with TRBJ1-4; possible D gene TRBD1, 5 bases. The length of the CDR3 is 15 residues. V was clipped by 9 bases and J by 7 bases, with 21 bases between them. Germline CDR1 and CDR2: MNHEY and SVGAGI. CDR3 region: CASRRMGGAGEKLFF. CDR3 nucleotide sequence: TGTGCCAGTAGGCGCATGGGCGGGGCGGGTGAAAAACTGTTTTTT.

As concerns this clonotype: A single base separates this from a much larger clone, so it may be a read error. J is TRBJ2-2 and V is TRBV20-1; 11 positions match TRBD2. The CDR3 totals 16 residues. CDR1 is DFQATT, CDR2 SNEGSKA, per germline (reference sequence). The CDR3 reads CSARPLAGVNSGELFF. CDR3 DNA sequence: TGCAGTGCTAGACCACTAGCGGGGGTGAACAGCGGGGAGCTGTTTTTT.

This clonotype came up many times. This sequence joins TRBV20-1 and TRBJ2-7, with 11 bases aligning to TRBD2. V lost 4 bases and J lost 4; bases outside the gene matches: 9. Germline lookup yields CDR1 DFQATT and CDR2 SNEGSKA (reference sequence). The CDR3 sequence is 15 residues long. In DNA form, the CDR3 reads TGCAGTGCTACTCCACTAGCGGGGGCTTATTACGAGCAGTACTTC. Translation gives CSATPLAGAYYEQYF.

The chain links TRBV9 to TRBJ2-1; TRBD2 matches at 12 bases. Germline V gene sequence: CDR1 SGDLS, CDR2 YYNGEE. CDR3 length: 20 amino acids. Losses at the gene ends were 0 bases for V and 1 base for J; bases not matched to a gene: 11. CDR3 loop: CASSVGRLAGGLRSYNEQFF. The CDR3 DNA follows: TGTGCCAGCAGCGTAGGGAGGCTAGCGGGGGGGCTCCGTTCCTACAATGAGCAGTTCTTC.

This clonotype was recorded at least ten times. The chain couples TRBV4-3 to TRBJ2-2; D remains unclear. The CDR3 extends over 11 amino acids. Germline-derived CDR1 and CDR2 are LGHNA and YSLEER. V was clipped by 7 bases and J by 2 bases, with 2 bases between them. The DNA for the CDR3 is TGCGCCAGCACCAACACCGGGGAGCTGTTTTTT. Its protein product is CASTNTGELFF.

This clonotype was detected many times. This chain connects TRBV12-3 or TRBV12-4 to TRBJ1-5, with 8 nucleotides matching TRBD1. The CDR3 loop spans 15 amino acids. With 5 bases clipped from V and 4 bases from J, the junction kept 7 bases outside the gene matches. CDR3 in amino acids: CASSPGTGENQPQHF. The CDR3 bases are TGTGCCAGCAGTCCCGGGACAGGCGAAAATCAGCCCCAGCATTTT.

This clonotype has ten or more counts. The J gene is TRBJ2-3, the V gene TRBV5-1; D gene ambiguous. Germline-derived CDR1 and CDR2 are SGHRS and YFSETQ. The CDR3 covers 14 residues. V lost 0 bases to trimming and J lost 4 bases, with 9 bases between them. The CDR3 nucleotides are TGCGCCAGCAGCTTGGCGGTGATGTCAGATACGCAGTATTTT. This sequence encodes CASSLAVMSDTQYF. The variable domain in full, completed from reference TRBV5-1 and TRBJ2-3, reads KAGVTQTPRYLIKTRGQQVTLSCSPISGHRSVSWYQQTPGQGLQFLFEYFSETQRNKGNFPGRFSGRQFSNSRSEMNVSTLELGDSALYLCASSLAVMSDTQYFGPGTRLTVL.

Ten or more counts support this clonotype. V usage is TRBV7-2 and J usage is TRBJ2-3; 7 nucleotides line up with TRBD2. Germline loops: CDR1 SGHTA, CDR2 FQGNSA. The CDR3 contains 15 residues. The V and J ends lost 3 bases and 0 bases, in that order; junction bases with no gene match: 3. DNA of the CDR3: TGTGCCAGCAGCTTCAAGCGGGATAGCACAGATACGCAGTATTTT. Amino acid sequence: CASSFKRDSTDTQYF.

This clonotype was counted ten times or more. This chain links TRBV7-9 with TRBJ1-4, with 8 bases identical to TRBD1. The CDR3 spans 14 residues. V lost 5 bases, J lost 7 bases, and 6 bases stayed unmatched. Per germline, CDR1 SEHNR and CDR2 FQNEAQ (reference sequence). In nucleotides, the CDR3 is TGTGCCAGCAGCCCTCCGGGACAGGCTGAAAAACTGTTTTTT. This translates into CASSPPGQAEKLFF. The full variable domain, with the rest looked up from reference TRBV7-9 and TRBJ1-4, is DTGVSQNPRHKITKRGQNVTFRCDPISEHNRLYWYRQTLGQGPEFLTYFQNEAQLEKSRLLSDRFSAERPKGSFSTLEIQRTEQGDSAMYLCASSPPGQAEKLFFGSGTQLSVL.

The table lists this clonotype with many counts. The V and J genes are TRBV6-6 and TRBJ1-2; 9 bases fit TRBD1. This CDR3 has 15 amino acids. Germline CDR1 reads MNHNY; CDR2 reads SVGAGI (reference sequence). The ends lost 5 bases at V and 5 bases at J; junction bases unmatched: 9. The CDR3 bases are TGTGCCAGCAGTCACATCAGGACAGGGGCTTATGGCTACACCTTC. Its protein is CASSHIRTGAYGYTF.

This clonotype was recorded at least ten times. The V gene is TRBV3-1, the J gene TRBJ1-1, with 8 bases that match TRBD1. From germline, CDR1 is LGHDT and CDR2 YNNKEL (reference sequence). The J segment lost 4 bases and the V segment lost 3 bases, leaving 1 base of the junction unmatched. This CDR3 region has 13 residues. CDR3 coding DNA: TGTGCCAGCAGCCAGACAGGGGTCACTGAAGCTTTCTTT. Translated, it gives CASSQTGVTEAFF.

This clonotype was seen ten or more times. The chain has TRBV16 and TRBJ1-2; a weak D match, TRBD1 (5 bases). Per germline, CDR1 KGHSY and CDR2 FQNENV. Trimming removed 5 bases from V and 4 bases from J, with 17 bases in between. The CDR3 spans 15 residues. CDR3: CASSNRHPITYGYTF. In nucleotides, the CDR3 is TGTGCCAGCAGCAACAGGCATCCCATCACCTATGGCTACACCTTC. Full variable domain (missing parts from reference TRBV16 and TRBJ1-2): GEEVAQTPKHLVRGEGQKAKLYCAPIKGHSYVFWYQQVLKNEFKFLISFQNENVFDETGMPKERFSAKCLPNSPCSLEIQATKLEDSAVYFCASSNRHPITYGYTFGSGTRLTVV.

This clonotype was recorded at least ten times. The chain joins TRBV10-3 to TRBJ2-1; TRBD2 is a possible D gene (6 bases). The V end lost 9 bases, the J end lost 3 bases, and 12 bases lay between the germline ends. Looked up from germline, CDR1 is ENHRY and CDR2 is SYGVKD. This CDR3 has 13 amino acids. In nucleotides, the CDR3 is TGTGCCATTGCCTCGGGACTCTACAATGAGCAGTTCTTC. It is translated as CAIASGLYNEQFF.

At least ten counts were recorded for this clonotype. This sequence joins TRBV10-3 and TRBJ1-5, with no clear D. Germline values: CDR1 ENHRY, CDR2 SYGVKD. This CDR3 comprises 12 residues. The V and J ends lost 3 bases and 3 bases respectively, with 3 bases between them. Here the CDR3 reads CAISEPNQPQHF. The CDR3 nucleotides read TGTGCCATCAGTGAACCCAATCAGCCCCAGCATTTT.

This clonotype was detected many times. This sequence joins TRBV5-1 and TRBJ2-2; tentatively, D is TRBD1 (5 bases). From germline, CDR1 is SGHRS and CDR2 YFSETQ. The CDR3 length is 15 residues. Trimming shortened V by 0 bases and J by 4 bases, and 10 bases separated the two germline ends. CDR3 DNA sequence: TGCGCCAGCAGCTTGGGCGACAGTACCACCGGGGAGCTGTTTTTT. Amino acid sequence: CASSLGDSTTGELFF.

This clonotype came up many times. The gene calls are TRBV7-2 and TRBJ2-1; D is undetermined. The germline gives CDR1 SGHTA, CDR2 FQGNSA. V lost 2 bases to trimming and J lost 8 bases, with 10 bases between them. The CDR3 totals 13 residues. CDR3 protein: CASSLSGNHEQFF. CDR3 nucleotide sequence: TGTGCCAGCAGCTTATCTGGGAATCATGAGCAGTTCTTC.

This clonotype has a count of ten or more. CDR3 coding DNA: TGCAGTGCTAGAGGAGGCACGGGAGGGGAGACCCAGTACTTC. As protein: CSARGGTGGETQYF. The gene calls are TRBV20-1 and TRBJ2-5; 8 bases agree with TRBD2. V dropped 1 base and J dropped 5; count of bases not matched to a gene: 6. This CDR3 is 14 amino acids long. The germline gives CDR1 DFQATT, CDR2 SNEGSKA (reference sequence).

There are many counts of this clonotype. The rearrangement uses TRBV12-3 or TRBV12-4 and TRBJ1-5; D remains unclear. The CDR3 is 14 residues long. V was clipped by 3 bases and J by 5 bases, with 11 bases between them. The CDR3 protein is CASSFSGAHQPQHF. CDR3 in DNA: TGTGCCAGCAGTTTTTCGGGTGCGCATCAGCCCCAGCATTTT.

This clonotype showed up many times. The rearrangement links TRBV4-1 to TRBJ2-7; D is perhaps TRBD1 (5 bases). Germline V gene lookup returns CDR1 MGHRA and CDR2 YSYEKL. Deletions cut 1 base from V and 4 bases from J, with 14 bases between. The CDR3 loop spans 15 amino acids. CDR3 amino acids: CASSQVGANPYEQYV. In DNA, the CDR3 is TGCGCCAGCAGCCAAGTAGGGGCCAACCCTTACGAGCAGTACGTC.

This clonotype was found many times. The CDR3 DNA reads TGTGCCAGCAGCGTAGGGGGGGCCAAAAACATTCAGTACTTC. Encoded protein: CASSVGGAKNIQYF. The chain uses TRBV9 and TRBJ2-4; either TRBD1 or TRBD2 may supply D (5 bases each). The germline CDR1 and CDR2 sequences are SGDLS and YYNGEE. The CDR3 is made up of 14 amino acids. The germline V and J ends were trimmed by 0 bases and 1 base, with 5 bases remaining between them.

This clonotype was seen many times. V and J are TRBV7-9 and TRBJ2-5; no firm D call. The CDR3 length is 13 residues. V dropped 6 bases and J dropped 2 bases, with 10 bases sitting between them. Germline V gives CDR1 SEHNR, CDR2 FQNEAQ (reference sequence). This chain's CDR3 is CASRRMTQETQYF. The CDR3, as DNA: TGTGCCAGCAGAAGGATGACACAAGAGACCCAGTACTTC.

This clonotype was recorded many times. The rearrangement uses TRBV7-2 and TRBJ2-3; TRBD2 matches at 7 bases. With 2 bases clipped from V and 4 bases from J, the junction kept 6 bases outside the gene matches. The V gene's germline CDR1 is SGHTA and CDR2 FQGNSA. The CDR3 loop spans 15 amino acids. CDR3 DNA sequence: TGTGCCAGCAGCTTATCAGCGGGGTTTCCAGATACGCAGTATTTT. Translation: CASSLSAGFPDTQYF.

This clonotype was picked up many times. The chain joins TRBV7-2 to TRBJ1-2; TRBD1 matches at 8 bases. This CDR3 comprises 14 residues. Germline V gene data show CDR1 as SGHTA and CDR2 as FQGNSA. V dropped 1 base and J dropped 5; count of bases not matched to a gene: 3. The DNA of the CDR3 is TGTGCCAGCAGCTTAGATACAGGGGGTTATGGCTACACCTTC. It specifies CASSLDTGGYGYTF.

This clonotype was picked up many times. The J gene is TRBJ2-5, the V gene TRBV7-9; D is perhaps TRBD2 (5 bases). The CDR3 loop spans 13 amino acids. CDR1 SEHNR and CDR2 FQNEAQ come from the germline V gene (reference sequence). V was trimmed by 5 bases and J by 5 bases, leaving 12 bases between them. Here the CDR3 reads CASSPSTGETQYF. The CDR3 DNA is TGTGCCAGCAGCCCGTCCACGGGGGAGACCCAGTACTTC.

In its sample, this clonotype was seen many times. The rearrangement uses TRBV12-3 or TRBV12-4 and TRBJ2-3; D possibly uses TRBD1 or TRBD2 (5 bases each). Trimming removed 3 bases at V and 3 bases at J, with 22 bases between. CDR3 length: 18 amino acids. CDR3 residues: CASSLPNRDALGTDTQYF. CDR3 in DNA: TGTGCCAGCAGTTTGCCAAACCGGGACGCTTTAGGGACAGATACGCAGTATTTT.

This clonotype was observed at least ten times. V is TRBV18 and J is TRBJ1-5; tentative D call: TRBD1 (5 bases). CDR3 size: 15 residues. Trimming left V 4 bases short and J 6 bases short, with 16 bases between. Germline assignment: CDR1 KGHSH and CDR2 LQKENI. CDR3 amino acids: CASSLSGTSSQPQHF. The CDR3 nucleotides are TGTGCCAGCTCACTCTCCGGGACCAGTAGTCAGCCCCAGCATTTT.

This clonotype was seen repeatedly, ten times or more. The J gene is TRBJ1-1, the V gene TRBV14; D is ambiguous. The CDR3 is made up of 13 amino acids. Germline assignment: CDR1 SGHDN and CDR2 FVKESK. V lost 3 bases and J 6 bases, leaving 11 bases between the germline ends. CDR3 in DNA: TGTGCCAGCAGCCAGGCTAATAGGGCTGAAGCTTTCTTT. Translation: CASSQANRAEAFF.

In its sample, this clonotype was seen many times. The gene calls are TRBV20-1 and TRBJ1-2; TRBD1 is a possible D gene (5 bases). Germline V CDR1 and CDR2: DFQATT, SNEGSKA (reference sequence). The CDR3 has 16 residues. Between the trimmed V and J ends, which lost 3 bases and 4 bases, there was a span of 21 bases. CDR3 coding DNA: TGCAGTGCTAGTCGGGATGGGGCGGAATTATCCTATGGCTACACCTTC. This codes for CSASRDGAELSYGYTF.

This clonotype was detected ten times or more. This chain joins TRBV12-3 or TRBV12-4 and TRBJ2-1, with 11 nucleotides matching TRBD2. The V segment lost 2 bases and the J segment 2 bases; nucleotides outside the gene matches: 2. The CDR3 has 16 amino acids. The CDR3 reads CASSLRLAGTYNEQFF. CDR3 bases: TGTGCCAGCAGTTTACGACTAGCGGGGACCTACAATGAGCAGTTCTTC.